Listed here are 3 T cell receptor beta chains from one sample, sequenced in a study of beta chain features in type 1 diabetes. Study-wide results and limits: Moderate yet significant TCRB CDR3 shortening was seen in Type 1 diabetes patients in all four CD4+ subsets.

Since all of the isolated RNA was reverse transcribed, expressed TCRB transcripts were what got sequenced. Method: immunoSEQ multiplex PCR; TCRdb's copy keeps in-frame clones and lacks some. The sample lists 150,000 to 170,000 clones, 10% occurring once. Their cognate antigens are unknown. Input material: central memory CD4+ T cells from blood. The receptors were gathered from a man in his thirties or forties with type 1 diabetes.

This chain links TRBV5-4 with TRBJ2-2; 8 bases align to TRBD1. Germline V gives CDR1 SGHNT, CDR2 YYREEE (reference sequence). V shed 5 bases and J 1 base; nucleotides not matched to a gene: 7. This CDR3 has 16 residues. CDR3 sequence: CASRTGTGRNTGELFF. In DNA, the CDR3 is TGTGCCAGCAGAACCGGGACAGGACGGAACACCGGGGAGCTGTTTTTT. Supplemented by reference TRBV5-4 and TRBJ2-2, the full variable domain reads ETGVTQSPTHLIKTRGQQVTLRCSSQSGHNTVSWYQQALGQGPQFIFQYYREEENGRGNFPPRFSGLQFPNYSSELNVNALELDDSALYLCASRTGTGRNTGELFFGEGSRLTVL.

This clone has only a few counts. The rearrangement uses TRBV5-6 and TRBJ1-5; 7 bases are shared with TRBD1. This CDR3 contains 16 residues. Germline CDR1 reads SGHDT; CDR2 reads YYEEEE. The V gene end was trimmed by 2 bases and the J gene end by 6 bases; junction bases not matched to a gene: 11. Here the CDR3 reads CASSFSAGGAGQPQHF. In DNA, the CDR3 is TGTGCCAGCAGCTTTTCGGCAGGGGGTGCGGGTCAGCCCCAGCATTTT. Full variable domain (rest looked up from reference TRBV5-6 and TRBJ1-5): DAGVTQSPTHLIKTRGQQVTLRCSPKSGHDTVSWYQQALGQGPQFIFQYYEEEERQRGNFPDRFSGHQFPNYSSELNVNALLLGDSALYLCASSFSAGGAGQPQHFGDGTRLSIL.

This clone was seen a handful of times. The J gene is TRBJ2-1, the V gene TRBV4-3, with 8 bases identical to TRBD2. Germline CDR1 reads LGHNA; CDR2 reads YSLEER. Trimming cost V 4 bases and J 6 bases; bases outside gene matches: 2. The CDR3 extends over 13 amino acids. The CDR3, as DNA: TGCGCCAGCAGCCCCCGGGGGGGCAATGAGCAGTTCTTC. Translation gives CASSPRGGNEQFF.